Shown below are 17 T cell receptor beta chains from a single sample sequenced in a study of T-cell memory formation after mild COVID-19. TCRdb redid the calling of the 5' RACE reads with MiXCR, one entry per CDR3 protein. In the table there are about 16,000 distinct CDR3 sequences, 23% of which are singletons. Sequencing was performed on PBMCs or a T cell subset sorted from them (not recorded which). Receptor source: a man between 18 and 29 years old who had mild COVID-19 (a few samples of this study predate the infection). Cell type and time point are not known.

The V gene is TRBV2, the J gene TRBJ2-3, with TRBD2 identical over 9 bases. The CDR3 is 14 amino acids. Germline CDR1 is SNHLY and CDR2 is FYNNEI. V shed 6 bases and J 2 bases; nucleotides not matched to a gene: 3. CDR3 loop: CASRIAGDTDTQYF. Here the CDR3 DNA reads TGTGCCAGCAGGATAGCGGGGGACACAGATACGCAGTATTTT.

The gene calls are TRBV14 and TRBJ2-1; D not resolved. CDR1 is SGHDN and CDR2 is FVKESK in the germline V gene. The CDR3 length is 13 residues. V shed 0 bases and J shed 10 bases, with 10 bases lying between them. This CDR3 is CASSQDPGWEQFF. Here the CDR3 DNA reads TGTGCCAGCAGCCAAGACCCCGGGTGGGAGCAGTTCTTC.

The chain couples TRBV5-4 to TRBJ2-7, with D perhaps being TRBD1 or TRBD2 (5 bases each). The CDR3 length is 14 residues. CDR1 and CDR2 (germline): SGHNT, YYREEE (reference sequence). Between the trimmed V and J ends, which lost 3 bases and 2 bases, there was a span of 12 bases. The CDR3, as DNA: TGTGCCAGCAGCTCGGGGCAGGGCCCCTACGAGCAGTACTTC. Amino acid sequence: CASSSGQGPYEQYF.

This clonotype was counted between two and nine times. CDR3 bases: TGTGCCATCAGTGAGTCGGGCGGCTCCCCCGAGGGTGAGCAGTACTTC. Its translation: CAISESGGSPEGEQYF. This chain links TRBV10-3 with TRBJ2-7; TRBD2 might be the D (5 bases). The CDR3 sequence is 16 residues long. Trimming left V 0 bases short and J 7 bases short, with 19 bases between. The germline V gene has CDR1 ENHRY and CDR2 SYGVKD.

There are many counts of this clonotype. V and J are TRBV27 and TRBJ1-2, with D possibly being TRBD1 (5 bases). The CDR3 has 14 residues. The germline V gene encodes CDR1 MNHEY and CDR2 SMNVEV (reference sequence). Trimming stripped 1 base from V and 6 bases from J, with 12 bases between. CDR3 protein: CASSLLGQGDGYTF. CDR3 sequence (DNA): TGTGCCAGCAGTTTATTAGGTCAGGGAGATGGCTACACCTTC.

There are a few counts of this clonotype. The chain recombines TRBV15 with TRBJ1-6; D possibly corresponds to TRBD1 (6 bases). Germline CDR1 reads LNHNV; CDR2 reads YYDKDF (reference sequence). V was pared by 1 base and J by 11 bases, with 12 bases between. The CDR3 is made up of 14 amino acids. The CDR3: CATSRGTGGPPLHF. The CDR3 nucleotides are TGTGCCACCAGCAGAGGCACGGGGGGGCCACCCCTCCACTTT.

This clonotype occurred many times. The rearrangement joins TRBV19 to TRBJ1-5; 8 nucleotides match TRBD1. Trimming removed 7 bases from V and 3 bases from J; junction bases left unmatched: 5. Germline-derived CDR1 and CDR2 are LNHDA and SQIVND (reference sequence). CDR3 length: 14 amino acids. The CDR3 DNA sequence: TGTGCCAGTACCCAACAGGGGGTCAATCAGCCCCAGCATTTT. This codes for CASTQQGVNQPQHF.

The V gene is TRBV12-3 or TRBV12-4, the J gene TRBJ1-1; no firm D call. Trimming took off 1 base at V and 8 bases at J, with 5 bases between the two ends. CDR3 size: 11 residues. The CDR3 loop is CASSLELEAFF. The CDR3 DNA reads TGTGCCAGCAGTTTAGAACTGGAAGCTTTCTTT.

This clonotype was detected a few times. The J gene is TRBJ1-2, the V gene TRBV19; no clear D gene. Looked up from germline, CDR1 is LNHDA and CDR2 is SQIVND (reference sequence). The V end lost 6 bases, the J end lost 4 bases, and 12 bases lay between the germline ends. The CDR3 contains 13 residues. CDR3 in amino acids: CASSPPGLYGYTF. CDR3 bases: TGTGCCAGTAGCCCGCCCGGCCTCTATGGCTACACCTTC.

The chain is built from TRBV29-1 and TRBJ2-7, with D perhaps TRBD1 (6 bases). V was pared by 3 bases and J by 0 bases, with 15 bases between. Germline-derived CDR1 and CDR2 are SQVTM and ANQGSEA. The CDR3 consists of 15 residues. CDR3 DNA: TGCAGCGTTGATAAGGCCGGACAGAGCTCCTACGAGCAGTACTTC. Translation: CSVDKAGQSSYEQYF.

This clonotype was recorded many times. The V and J genes are TRBV18 and TRBJ1-5; maybe TRBD1 (5 bases). Trimming left V 3 bases short and J 0 bases short, with 15 bases between. The germline CDR1 and CDR2 sequences are KGHSH and LQKENI. This CDR3 has 17 residues. The CDR3: CASSPRGVQASNQPQHF. The CDR3 DNA reads as TGTGCCAGCTCACCCCGAGGGGTGCAGGCTAGCAATCAGCCCCAGCATTTT.

This clonotype occurred a few times. This chain connects TRBV4-1 to TRBJ1-5, with D possibly TRBD1 on 5 matching bases. V lost 0 bases to trimming and J lost 2 bases, with 20 bases between them. This CDR3 comprises 19 residues. Germline V lookup: CDR1 MGHRA, CDR2 YSYEKL. Written as DNA, the CDR3 is TGCGCCAGCAGCCAAGATAACCCGGGGGAATATATTGGCAATCAGCCCCAGCATTTT. This gives the protein CASSQDNPGEYIGNQPQHF.

In this sample, this clonotype turned up many times. The chain employs TRBV6-5 and TRBJ1-2; 8 bases align to TRBD1. Germline trimming cut 0 bases from V and 4 bases from J; bases unmatched to any gene: 4. The germline V gene encodes CDR1 MNHEY and CDR2 SVGAGI. The CDR3 covers 15 residues. DNA of the CDR3: TGTGCCAGCAGTTACTCCGACAGGGGAAGCTATGGCTACACCTTC. The encoded protein is CASSYSDRGSYGYTF.

In DNA form, the CDR3 reads TGTGCGGGGGAGGAAGCCTCTGGGGCCAACGTCCTGACTTTC. Its translation: CAGEEASGANVLTF. The chain is built from TRBV30 and TRBJ2-6; weak D call: TRBD2 (6 bases). The CDR3 has 14 residues. The germline V gene encodes CDR1 GTSNPN and CDR2 SVGIG (reference sequence).

In this sample, this clonotype turned up a few times. The chain couples TRBV12-3 or TRBV12-4 to TRBJ1-2; TRBD1 aligns across 9 bases. The ends lost 4 bases at V and 3 bases at J; junction bases unmatched: 3. The CDR3 runs to 14 residues. DNA of the CDR3: TGTGCCAGCAGTTGGAACAGGGGGCACTATGGCTACACCTTC. This translates into CASSWNRGHYGYTF.

This clonotype has more than one count but fewer than ten. This sequence joins TRBV5-1 and TRBJ2-7; D gene unclear. The CDR3 sequence is 14 residues long. Trimming shortened V by 4 bases and J by 3 bases, and 14 bases separated the two germline ends. Germline CDR1 and CDR2: SGHRS and YFSETQ. CDR3 region: CASSRDGDYYEQYF. CDR3 DNA sequence: TGCGCCAGCAGCCGAGATGGAGATTACTACGAGCAGTACTTC.

This chain uses TRBV4-1 with TRBJ2-5; maybe TRBD2 (5 bases). The CDR3 has 13 residues. V was cut by 3 bases and J by 2 bases, with 7 bases left in between. CDR1 is MGHRA and CDR2 is YSYEKL in the germline V gene. The CDR3 loop reads CASSQRAQETQYF. CDR3 nucleotides: TGCGCCAGCAGCCAGCGGGCTCAAGAGACCCAGTACTTC.